A selection of T cell receptor beta chains follows, all from one sample in a study of T cell responses to AZD1222 COVID-19 vaccine. TCRdb's copy holds only in-frame clones and misses some; the assay was immunoSEQ multiplex PCR. Among some 79,000 clones, 70% to 90% were seen once, and the ten largest hold around 3.7%. The material was peripheral blood, obtained 28 days after the second AZD1222 dose. The receptors were gathered from an adult who received the AZD1222 COVID-19 vaccine. Each CDR3 is given with its conserved first and last residue. Each record gives: J gene, CDR3 length, V gene, D gene, clone size, CDR3 DNA, CDR3 protein. The D gene is left open where the match is weak. Some rows mark clone size as missing; the rest say once, few, many or name a class of expanded clone.

>TRBJ1-4|16|TRBV7-9|TRBD1|few
TGTGCCAGCAGCTTGGACAGGGGAGCAACTAATGAAAAACTGTTTTTT
CASSLDRGATNEKLFF
>TRBJ1-6|15|TRBV7-6|-|-
TGTGCCAGCAGCCCCCGGAGAACAGCGAATTCACCCCTCCACTTT
CASSPRRTANSPLHF
>TRBJ1-1|16|TRBV3-1/TRBV3-2|-|-
TGTGCCAGCAGCCAAGACACAGGGATCATGAACACTGAAGCTTTCTTT
CASSQDTGIMNTEAFF
>TRBJ1-4|13|TRBV2|-|-
TGTGCCAGCAGTGAAGCCCCGTTTGAAAAACTGTTTTTT
CASSEAPFEKLFF
>TRBJ2-7|15|TRBV3-1/TRBV3-2|-|-
TGTGCCAGCAGCCAAGATGGGAGGGGGTTCGACGAGCAGTACTTC
CASSQDGRGFDEQYF
>TRBJ1-5|14|TRBV11-2|-|-
TGTGCCAGCAGCTTAGAGATGAGCAATCAGCCCCAGCATTTT
CASSLEMSNQPQHF
>TRBJ2-7|14|TRBV9|TRBD1|-
TGTGCCAGCAGCGTGGGGGACAGGGGCTACGAGCAGTACTTC
CASSVGDRGYEQYF
>TRBJ1-3|13|TRBV5-6|-|-
TGTGCCAGCAGCTCCCGGACTGGAAACACCATATATTTT
CASSSRTGNTIYF
>TRBJ1-5|15|TRBV30|TRBD1|-
TGTGCCTGGCATCCGGGACAGGGGGTCAATCAGCCCCAGCATTTT
CAWHPGQGVNQPQHF
>TRBJ2-2|15|TRBV9|TRBD2|-
TGTGCCAGCAGCGGACTAGCGGGGGCCACCGGGGAGCTGTTTTTT
CASSGLAGATGELFF